This TCR beta chain is drawn from a study of T cells in tuberculosis. About the study: Samples predate treatment or fall within its first 7 days.

Of note for this clone: Its target is unknown.

V was clipped by 7 bases and J by 0 bases; unmatched bases: 9. The CDR3 length is 16 residues. CDR1 LNHDA and CDR2 SQIVND come from the germline V gene (reference sequence). Repertoires were generated with immunoSEQ multiplex PCR, while TCRdb's copy carries only in-frame clones and drops some. The sample lists around 30,000 clones, 80% to 95% occurring once. Study results and caveats: Smaller distances to GMM-specific TCRs suggested their expansion in active tuberculosis.

Time point in this sample: new active TB diagnosis, blood taken before or within 7 days of starting treatment. This chain joins TRBV19 and TRBJ2-1; the match to TRBD2 covers 7 bases. This specimen consisted of PBMCs, obtained at tuberculosis diagnosis. The source is an adult with tuberculosis. The CDR3 nucleotides read TGTGCCAGTACCCGGGCTAGCGGACGCTCCTACAATGAGCAGTTCTTC. Encoded protein: CASTRASGRSYNEQFF.